Sequencing of this T cell receptor (beta chain) was carried out in a study of T cell repertoires in cytomegalovirus infection. On the study more broadly: Recently identified HLA-C-restricted CMV epitopes and well-studied HLA-B-restricted CMV epitopes were used by the study. Whole-study findings and limits: HLA-C-restricted TCR beta clonotypes specific for CMV led the ex vivo response. Cumulative public TCR beta family frequency identified carriers of CMV plus the relevant HLA.

Each CDR3 protein is one row after TCRdb ran MiXCR on the reads. The sample has hundreds of thousands of distinct CDR3 sequences, under 55% seen once; the top ten hold 40% to 50%. To note about this clonotype: No antigen is known for it.

Germline values: CDR1 LGHNT, CDR2 FRNRAP. Trimming at V came to 1 base and at J to 5 bases, leaving 10 bases not matched to a gene. The CDR3 spans 16 residues. The receptor comes from a human donor in good health (CMV status not recorded). Some clones in this sample may be carry-over from other donors' samples. The gene calls are TRBV12-5 and TRBJ1-2; 7 positions agree with TRBD1. Sequences were derived from cultured PBMCs, sampled from culture after CMV antigen stimulation. The CDR3 sequence: CASGLDFQGQNYGYTF. Written as DNA, the CDR3 is TGTGCTAGTGGTTTGGACTTCCAGGGACAGAATTATGGCTACACCTTC.